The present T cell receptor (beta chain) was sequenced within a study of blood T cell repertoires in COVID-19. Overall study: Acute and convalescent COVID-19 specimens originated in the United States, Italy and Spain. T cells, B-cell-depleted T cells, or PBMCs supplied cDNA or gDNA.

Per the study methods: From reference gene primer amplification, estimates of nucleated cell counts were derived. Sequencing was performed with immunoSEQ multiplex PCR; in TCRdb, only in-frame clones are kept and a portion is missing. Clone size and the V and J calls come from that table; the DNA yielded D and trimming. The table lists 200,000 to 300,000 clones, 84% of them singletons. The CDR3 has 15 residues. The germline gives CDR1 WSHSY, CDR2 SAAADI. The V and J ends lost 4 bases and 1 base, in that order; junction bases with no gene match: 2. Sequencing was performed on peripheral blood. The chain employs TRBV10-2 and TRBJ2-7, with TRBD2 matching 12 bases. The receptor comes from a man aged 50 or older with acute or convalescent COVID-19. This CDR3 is CASSGGLAGSYEQYF. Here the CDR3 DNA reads TGCGCCAGCAGTGGCGGACTAGCGGGGTCCTACGAGCAGTACTTC.